The following is a T cell receptor (beta chain) sequence with its context. The data were taken from a study of blood T cell repertoires in COVID-19. About the research overall: The United States, Italy and Spain were the sources of the acute and convalescent COVID-19 samples. Sources were T cells, B-cell-depleted T cells, or PBMCs; the material itself was cDNA or gDNA.

The CDR3 totals 18 residues. The V gene's germline CDR1 is SNHLY and CDR2 FYNNEI. V lost 6 bases, J lost 7 bases, and 16 bases stayed unmatched. In the authors' workflow: Using reference gene primer amplification, nucleated cell counts were estimated. Sequencing was performed with immunoSEQ multiplex PCR; in TCRdb, only in-frame clones are kept and a portion is missing. The V and J calls and clone size were taken over from that table, and D and trimming were inferred from the DNA. Of 120,000 to 150,000 clones listed, about nine tenths are singletons. V is TRBV2 and J is TRBJ2-7; 15 bases line up with TRBD2. The specimen was peripheral blood. This TCR was sampled from a man aged 50-60 years with active or convalescent COVID-19. The CDR3 loop reads CASRGGTSGRTLPREQYF. The DNA for the CDR3 is TGTGCCAGCAGGGGGGGGACTAGCGGGAGGACATTGCCTAGGGAGCAGTACTTC.